This TCR beta chain was captured by sequencing in a study of blood T cell repertoires in COVID-19. Original processing methods: The assay estimated nucleated cells by amplifying reference gene primers. TCRdb's table, derived via immunoSEQ multiplex PCR, lists solely in-frame clones and lacks some. V and J calls and clone size are given by that table; D and trimming were obtained from the DNA. This sample has approximately 270,000 clones, with roughly 88% found just once. V gave up 0 bases and J gave up 9 bases; unmatched junction bases: 8. This CDR3 comprises 15 residues. Germline values: CDR1 MNHEY, CDR2 SVGEGT.

The material sequenced was peripheral blood. The receptor's source is a woman under 40 with COVID-19, enrolled during active disease. The V gene is TRBV6-2 or TRBV6-3, the J gene TRBJ2-1; 7 nucleotides line up with TRBD2. CDR3 in amino acids: CASSYSMPSGTEQFF. DNA for the CDR3: TGTGCCAGCAGTTACTCGATGCCTAGCGGTACTGAGCAGTTCTTC.